This TCR beta chain comes out of a study of T cell repertoires in cytomegalovirus infection. The germline CDR1 and CDR2 sequences are SQVTM and ANQGSEA. Trimming took off 0 bases at V and 4 bases at J, with 18 bases between the two ends. CDR3 length: 16 residues. A word on this clonotype: Its antigen remains unidentified.

TCRdb re-analysed the reads in MiXCR, keeping a single row per CDR3 protein. The sample shows fewer than 55,000 distinct CDR3 sequences, around 19% of them seen only once. This receptor was identified in a human donor in good health (CMV status not recorded). Some clones in this sample may be carry-over from other donors' samples. The starting material was CD8+ T cells from cultured PBMCs, obtained from culture after CMV antigen stimulation. The gene calls are TRBV29-1 and TRBJ1-2; tentative D call: TRBD1 (5 bases). Written as DNA, the CDR3 is TGCAGCGTTGAAGATCGATTTGCAGGACACGGCTATGGCTACACCTTC. It specifies CSVEDRFAGHGYGYTF.